The entry that follows covers one T cell receptor (beta chain) sequence. Its antigen is unknown. This sample was included in a study of brain T cells in children with intractable seizures. Overall study results and limits: HCMV serostatus was not known, and viral specificity came from CDR3 similarity only.

The CDR3 loop spans 13 amino acids. Trimming removed 0 bases from V and 1 base from J, with 3 bases in between. Germline V lookup: CDR1 LNHDA, CDR2 SQIVND (reference sequence). Documented time point: blood from clinic visit 5 months post-surgery; TSC patient then seizure free. Surgery cases with the highest brain T cell transcript signatures were chosen for sequencing. At least one anti-epileptic drug was given before surgery. The data were produced by immunoSEQ multiplex PCR, yet TCRdb's version contains in-frame clones alone and is incomplete. The sample lists under 400,000 clones; over 90% were seen once.

The chain carries TRBV19 and TRBJ1-1; the D is unclear. This TCR was sampled from a boy under three years old with tuberous sclerosis and intractable seizures. Specimen: peripheral blood, collected roughly 5 months after surgery. The CDR3 is CASSIDPNTEAFF. DNA for the CDR3: TGTGCCAGTAGTATAGATCCGAACACTGAAGCTTTCTTT.